This T cell receptor (beta chain) was sequenced in a study of blood T cells in healthy people across ages. This clonotype was counted between two and nine times. Primed by a sample-barcoded 5' primer and a J-beta primer mix, a second PCR proceeded for about 6 to 12 cycles. TCRdb re-called the 5' RACE reads with MiXCR, one entry per CDR3 protein. This repertoire shows about 780,000 distinct CDR3 sequences, about 42% found once; its top ten account for 18%. V lost 4 bases to trimming and J lost 5 bases, with 20 bases between them. This CDR3 contains 15 residues. Germline V lookup: CDR1 SQVTM, CDR2 ANQGSEA.

This chain connects TRBV29-1 to TRBJ2-5; TRBD2 might be the D (6 bases). Sequenced input: blood. The sequence was obtained from an older man in good health. This CDR3 is CSVGGLRSSRETQYF. The CDR3 coding sequence is TGCAGCGTTGGGGGACTGCGGTCCTCCCGTGAGACCCAGTACTTC.